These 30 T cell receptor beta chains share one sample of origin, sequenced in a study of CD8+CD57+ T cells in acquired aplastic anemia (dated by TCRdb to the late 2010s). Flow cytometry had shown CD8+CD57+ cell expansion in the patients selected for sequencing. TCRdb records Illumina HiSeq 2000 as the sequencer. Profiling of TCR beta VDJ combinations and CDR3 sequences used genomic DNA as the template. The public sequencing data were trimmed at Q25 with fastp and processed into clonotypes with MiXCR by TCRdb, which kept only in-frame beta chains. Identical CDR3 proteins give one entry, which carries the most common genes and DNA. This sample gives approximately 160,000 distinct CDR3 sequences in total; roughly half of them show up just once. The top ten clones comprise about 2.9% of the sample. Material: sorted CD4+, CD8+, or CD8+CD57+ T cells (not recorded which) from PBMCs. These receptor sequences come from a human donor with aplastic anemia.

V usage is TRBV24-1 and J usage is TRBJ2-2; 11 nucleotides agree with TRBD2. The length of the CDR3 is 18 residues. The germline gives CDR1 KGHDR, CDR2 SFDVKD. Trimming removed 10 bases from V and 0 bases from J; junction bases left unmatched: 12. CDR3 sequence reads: CATEGTSGALANTGELFF. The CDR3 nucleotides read TGTGCCACAGAAGGGACTAGCGGCGCCCTCGCGAACACCGGGGAGCTGTTTTTT.

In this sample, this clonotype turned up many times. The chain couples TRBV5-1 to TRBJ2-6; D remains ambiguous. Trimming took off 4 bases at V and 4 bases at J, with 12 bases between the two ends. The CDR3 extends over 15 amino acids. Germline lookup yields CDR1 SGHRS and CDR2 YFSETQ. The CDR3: CASSLRTTGANVLTF. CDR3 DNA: TGCGCCAGCAGCCTAAGAACCACCGGGGCCAACGTCCTGACTTTC.

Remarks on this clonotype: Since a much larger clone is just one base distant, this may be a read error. CDR3 DNA sequence: TGTGCCAGCAGTGAAAGGCGGGGACGGGTGAACTATGGCTACACCTTC. Translated, it gives CASSERRGRVNYGYTF. The chain carries TRBV6-1 and TRBJ1-2, with TRBD1 as a possible D gene (5 bases). The V end lost 2 bases, the J end lost 2 bases, and 15 bases lay between the germline ends. This CDR3 region has 16 residues. Germline CDR1 and CDR2: MNHNS and SASEGT.

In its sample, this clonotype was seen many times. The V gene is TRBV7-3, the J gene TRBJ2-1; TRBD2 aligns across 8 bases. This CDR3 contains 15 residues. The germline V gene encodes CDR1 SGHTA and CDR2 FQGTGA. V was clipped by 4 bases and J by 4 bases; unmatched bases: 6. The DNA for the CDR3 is TGTGCCAGCAGCTCACCGGGACTAGATTACAATGAGCAGTTCTTC. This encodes CASSSPGLDYNEQFF.

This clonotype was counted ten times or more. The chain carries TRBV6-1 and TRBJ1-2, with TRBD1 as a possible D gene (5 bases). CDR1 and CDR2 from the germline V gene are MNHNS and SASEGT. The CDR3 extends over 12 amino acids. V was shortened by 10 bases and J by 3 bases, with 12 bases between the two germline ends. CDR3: CATVGRDYGYTF. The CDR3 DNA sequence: TGTGCCACCGTGGGACGGGACTATGGCTACACCTTC.

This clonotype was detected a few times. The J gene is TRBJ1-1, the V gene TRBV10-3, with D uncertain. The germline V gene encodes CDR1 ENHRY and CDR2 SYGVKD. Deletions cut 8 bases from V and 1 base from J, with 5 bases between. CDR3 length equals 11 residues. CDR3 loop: CAIRENTEAFF. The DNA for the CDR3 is TGTGCCATCCGAGAGAACACTGAAGCTTTCTTT.

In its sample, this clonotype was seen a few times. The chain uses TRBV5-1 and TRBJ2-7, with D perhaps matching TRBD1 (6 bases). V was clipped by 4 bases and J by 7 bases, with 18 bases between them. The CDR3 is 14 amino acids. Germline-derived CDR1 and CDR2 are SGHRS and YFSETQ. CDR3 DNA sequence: TGCGCCAGCAGCGTCTCACAGGGATGGGAGGAGCAGTACTTC. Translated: CASSVSQGWEEQYF.

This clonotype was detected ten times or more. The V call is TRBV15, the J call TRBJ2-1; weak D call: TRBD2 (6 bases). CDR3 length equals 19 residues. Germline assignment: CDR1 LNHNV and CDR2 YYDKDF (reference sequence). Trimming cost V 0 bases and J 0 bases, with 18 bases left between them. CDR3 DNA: TGTGCCACCAGCAGAGATACAGCCCGCGGGGCAAGCTCCTACAATGAGCAGTTCTTC. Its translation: CATSRDTARGASSYNEQFF.

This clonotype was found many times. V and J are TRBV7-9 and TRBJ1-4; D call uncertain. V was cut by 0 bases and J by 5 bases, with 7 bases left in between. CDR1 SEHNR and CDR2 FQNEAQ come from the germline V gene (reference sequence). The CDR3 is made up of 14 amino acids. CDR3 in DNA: TGTGCCAGCAGCTTAGCAAGTCAGAATGAAAAACTGTTTTTT. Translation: CASSLASQNEKLFF.

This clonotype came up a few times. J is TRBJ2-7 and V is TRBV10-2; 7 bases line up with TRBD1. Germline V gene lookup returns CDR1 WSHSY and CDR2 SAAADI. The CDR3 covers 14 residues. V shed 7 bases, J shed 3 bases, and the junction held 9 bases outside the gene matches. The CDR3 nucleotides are TGCGCCAGCACCGGCCCGGCAGGGGGCTACGAGCAGTACTTC. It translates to CASTGPAGGYEQYF.

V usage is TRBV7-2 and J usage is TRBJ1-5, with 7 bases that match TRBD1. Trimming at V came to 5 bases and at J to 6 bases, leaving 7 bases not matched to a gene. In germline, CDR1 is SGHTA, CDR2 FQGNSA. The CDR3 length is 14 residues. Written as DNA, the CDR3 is TGTGCCAGCAGCAATACAGGGGACGGTCAGCCCCAGCATTTT. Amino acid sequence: CASSNTGDGQPQHF.

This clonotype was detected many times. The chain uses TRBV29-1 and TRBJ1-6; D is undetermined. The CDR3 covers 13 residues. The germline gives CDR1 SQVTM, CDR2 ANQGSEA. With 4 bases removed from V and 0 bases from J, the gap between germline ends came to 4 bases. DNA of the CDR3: TGCAGCGTTGGAAGCTCCTATAATTCACCCCTCCACTTT. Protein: CSVGSSYNSPLHF.

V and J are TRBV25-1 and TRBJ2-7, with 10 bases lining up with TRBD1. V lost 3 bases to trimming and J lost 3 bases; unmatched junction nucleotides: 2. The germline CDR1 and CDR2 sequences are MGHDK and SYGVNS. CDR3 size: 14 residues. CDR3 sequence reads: CASSDGTGDYEQYF. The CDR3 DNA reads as TGTGCCAGCAGTGATGGGACAGGGGACTACGAGCAGTACTTC.

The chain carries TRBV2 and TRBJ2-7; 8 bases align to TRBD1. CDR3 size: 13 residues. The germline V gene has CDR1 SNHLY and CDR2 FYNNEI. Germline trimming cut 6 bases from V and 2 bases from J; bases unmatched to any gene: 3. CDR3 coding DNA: TGTGCCAGCAGCTTGGACAGGGCCTACGAGCAGTACGTC. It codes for CASSLDRAYEQYV.

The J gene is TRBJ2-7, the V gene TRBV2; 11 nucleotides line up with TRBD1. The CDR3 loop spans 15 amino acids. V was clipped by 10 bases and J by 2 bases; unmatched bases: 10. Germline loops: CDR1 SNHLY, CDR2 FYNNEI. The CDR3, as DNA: TGTGCCACTAAAAAGGGACAGGGGGTTCCCTACGAGCAGTACTTC. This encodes CATKKGQGVPYEQYF.

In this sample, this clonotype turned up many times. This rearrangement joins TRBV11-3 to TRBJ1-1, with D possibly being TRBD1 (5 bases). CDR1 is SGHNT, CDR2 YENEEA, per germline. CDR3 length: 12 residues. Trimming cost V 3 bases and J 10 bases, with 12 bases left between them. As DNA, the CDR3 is TGTGCCAGCAGCTTCCCCGGGGGGAGAGCTTTCTTT. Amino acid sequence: CASSFPGGRAFF.

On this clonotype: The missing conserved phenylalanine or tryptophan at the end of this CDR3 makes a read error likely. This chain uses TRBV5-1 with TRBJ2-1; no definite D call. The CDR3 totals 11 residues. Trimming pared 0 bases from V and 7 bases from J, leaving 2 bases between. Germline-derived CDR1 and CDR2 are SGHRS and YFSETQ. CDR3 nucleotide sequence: TGCGCCAGCAGCTTGGCTAATGAGCAGTTCCTC. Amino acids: CASSLANEQFL.

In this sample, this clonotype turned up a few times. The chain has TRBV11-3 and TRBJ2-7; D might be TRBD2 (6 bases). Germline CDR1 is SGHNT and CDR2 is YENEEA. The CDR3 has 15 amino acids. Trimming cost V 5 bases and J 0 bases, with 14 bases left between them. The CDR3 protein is CASSKGRDCSYEQYF. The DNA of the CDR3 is TGTGCCAGCAGCAAGGGGCGGGACTGCTCCTACGAGCAGTACTTC.

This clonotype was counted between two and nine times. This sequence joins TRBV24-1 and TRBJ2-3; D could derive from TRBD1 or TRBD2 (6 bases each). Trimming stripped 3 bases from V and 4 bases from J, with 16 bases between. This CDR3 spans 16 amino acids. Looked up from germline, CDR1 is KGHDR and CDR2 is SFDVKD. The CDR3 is CATSDPGAAGADTQYF. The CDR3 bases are TGTGCCACCAGTGATCCGGGGGCAGCCGGCGCAGATACGCAGTATTTT.

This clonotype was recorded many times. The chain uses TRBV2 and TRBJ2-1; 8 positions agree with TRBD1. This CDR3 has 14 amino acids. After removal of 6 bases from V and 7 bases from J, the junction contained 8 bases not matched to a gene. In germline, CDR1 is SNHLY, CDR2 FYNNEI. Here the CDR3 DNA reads TGTGCCAGCAGCGCTGACAGGGGCGGGAATGAGCAGTTCTTC. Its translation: CASSADRGGNEQFF.

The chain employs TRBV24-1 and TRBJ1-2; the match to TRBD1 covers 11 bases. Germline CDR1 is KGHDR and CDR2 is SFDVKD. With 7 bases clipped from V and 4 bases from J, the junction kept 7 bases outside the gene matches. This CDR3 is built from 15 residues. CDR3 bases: TGTGCCACCAGCGGGACAGGGGGAGCTCCCTATGGCTACACCTTC. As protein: CATSGTGGAPYGYTF.

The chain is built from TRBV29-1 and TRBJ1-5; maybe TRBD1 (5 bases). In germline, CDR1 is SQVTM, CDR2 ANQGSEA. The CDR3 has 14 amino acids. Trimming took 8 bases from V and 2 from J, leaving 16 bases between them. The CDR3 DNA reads TGCAGCATAGCTTGGGGAGGGGGCAATCAGCCCCAGCATTTT. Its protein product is CSIAWGGGNQPQHF.

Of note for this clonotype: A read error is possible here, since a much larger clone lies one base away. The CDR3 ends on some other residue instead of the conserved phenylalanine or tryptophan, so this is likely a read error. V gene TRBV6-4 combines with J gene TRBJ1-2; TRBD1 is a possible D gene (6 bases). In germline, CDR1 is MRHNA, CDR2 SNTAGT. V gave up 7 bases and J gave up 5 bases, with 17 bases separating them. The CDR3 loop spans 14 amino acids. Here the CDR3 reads CASTPRGREYGYTS. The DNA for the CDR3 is TGTGCCAGCACCCCGCGGGGGCGCGAATATGGCTACACCTCC.

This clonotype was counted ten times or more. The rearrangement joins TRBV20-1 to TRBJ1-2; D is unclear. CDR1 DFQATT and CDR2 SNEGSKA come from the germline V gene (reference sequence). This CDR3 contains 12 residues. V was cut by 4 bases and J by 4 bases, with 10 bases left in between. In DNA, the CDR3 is TGCAGTGCTACTGGGAACTTCTATGGCTACACCTTC. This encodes CSATGNFYGYTF.

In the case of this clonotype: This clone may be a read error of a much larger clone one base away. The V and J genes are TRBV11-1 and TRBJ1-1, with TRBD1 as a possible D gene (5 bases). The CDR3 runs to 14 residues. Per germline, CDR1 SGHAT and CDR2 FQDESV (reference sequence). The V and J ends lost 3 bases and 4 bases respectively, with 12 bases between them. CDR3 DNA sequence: TGTGCCAGCAGCTTCAAGGACATTCGCACTGAAGCTTTCTTT. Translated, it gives CASSFKDIRTEAFF.

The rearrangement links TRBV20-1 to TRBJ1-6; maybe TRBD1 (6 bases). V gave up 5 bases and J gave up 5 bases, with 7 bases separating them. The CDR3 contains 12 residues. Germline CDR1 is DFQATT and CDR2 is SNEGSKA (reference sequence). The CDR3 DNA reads TGCAGTGCTGGACAGCATAATTCACCCCTCCACTTT. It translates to CSAGQHNSPLHF.

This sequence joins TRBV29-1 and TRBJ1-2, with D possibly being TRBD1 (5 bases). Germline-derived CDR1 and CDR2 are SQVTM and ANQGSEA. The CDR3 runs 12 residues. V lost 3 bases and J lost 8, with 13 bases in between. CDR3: CSVDLGTGGYTF. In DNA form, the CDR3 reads TGCAGCGTTGATCTGGGGACGGGCGGCTACACCTTC.

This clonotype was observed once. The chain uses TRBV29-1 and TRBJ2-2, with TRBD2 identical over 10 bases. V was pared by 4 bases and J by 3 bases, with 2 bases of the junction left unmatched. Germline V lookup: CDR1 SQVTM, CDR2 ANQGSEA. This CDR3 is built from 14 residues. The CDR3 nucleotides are TGCAGCGTTGGAAGCGGGGGGGACACCGGGGAGCTGTTTTTT. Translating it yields CSVGSGGDTGELFF.

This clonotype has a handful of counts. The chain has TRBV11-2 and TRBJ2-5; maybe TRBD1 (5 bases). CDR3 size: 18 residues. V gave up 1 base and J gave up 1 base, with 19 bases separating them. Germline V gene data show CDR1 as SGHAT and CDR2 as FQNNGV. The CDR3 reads CASSLGDRLGSIQETQYF. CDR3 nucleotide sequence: TGTGCCAGCAGCTTAGGAGACAGATTAGGTTCCATCCAAGAGACCCAGTACTTC.

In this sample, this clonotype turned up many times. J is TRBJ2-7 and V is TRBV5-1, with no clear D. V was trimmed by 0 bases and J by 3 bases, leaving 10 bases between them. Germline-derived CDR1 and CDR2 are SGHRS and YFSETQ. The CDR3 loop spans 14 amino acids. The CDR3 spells CASSLEVDYYEQYF. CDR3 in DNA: TGCGCCAGCAGCTTGGAGGTGGATTACTACGAGCAGTACTTC.